The following is a T cell receptor (beta chain) sequence with its context. The specificity of this receptor is unknown. Base quality data are lacking; no much larger clone is found one base away. These data are taken from a study of cytomegalovirus exposure and HLA in healthy donors (dated by TCRdb to 2016 to 2017). For the study in its entirety: According to an earlier analysis of 550 to 700 of the donors, some 180 million T cells yielded 95 million to 140 million unique TCR beta sequences and approximately 280 Gb of sequence data. Along with the approximately 650-subject first cohort, a separate validation cohort of more than 90 different subjects was used. Both class I and class II loci were covered by HLA typing, at four-digit resolution. The number of donors typed differed by locus, with 629-630 for A, B, C, DRB1 and DQB1, roughly 520 for DQA1, about 610 for DPA1, and roughly 450 for DPB1. Using immunosequencing, the study profiled T cell repertoires from 666 subjects and related those repertoires to cytomegalovirus serostatus. An earlier analysis of around 580 of the donors used high-throughput TCR beta sequencing to judge whether each TCR beta V gene segment behaved as functional or pseudogenic. The aim of the study was to test whether cataloging public T cell receptors could identify signatures of past pathogen exposure. A later genetic analysis took genome-wide SNP genotypes for about three fifths of the 666 donors and used that subset as a discovery cohort. Every repertoire in the discovery cohort had been generated on one and the same sequencing platform. An early release covering roughly 640 HLA-typed donors comprised around 300 gigabases of sequencing data and 65 million to 100 million unique TCR sequences. Among 300 to 450 genotyped donors of the cohort, an average of around 240,000 unique TCR beta nucleotide sequences were sequenced per donor, 15% to 20% of them non-productive. Of the roughly 400 genotyped donors, less than 90% were placed in the genetic ancestry cluster associated with self-reported Caucasian donors. Roughly 5 DR-DQ haplotypes were handled as single units for association and clustering, since linkage in the cohort was strong. In a later analysis, previously published TCR beta repertoires from 500 to 750 donors were re-analyzed and high-resolution HLA genotyping was added so that TCR occurrence patterns could be studied. Donor age, sex, ethnicity and CMV serostatus were compiled alongside the repertoire data. High-throughput TCR immunosequencing, statistical association of individual TCRs with disease status, and machine learning were combined to predict cytomegalovirus infection status. In the later analysis, no new phenotypic data were used to find candidate immune exposures; instead, reliance was placed on TCR beta sequences and their occurrence across donors.

What the work shows at the level of the full study, not this receptor alone: Only TCR beta chains were sequenced in this cohort, and the absence of alpha or paired-chain data limited detectable features. In a later analysis, around 17,000 TCR beta sequences were associated with specific HLA alleles at a false discovery rate of 0.05. A few of the identified cytomegalovirus-associated TCR beta chains were confirmed in vitro to be specific for cytomegalovirus antigens. Most CMV-associated TCR beta chains appeared to be HLA-restricted in a later analysis, and the HLA associations seemed to be driven largely by CMV exposure. In a later analysis, TCR association rates were found to vary across HLA loci, with the most associated TCRs seen for DRB1 alleles and the fewest for HLA-C alleles. In the study, around 150 TCR beta chains were listed as associated with cytomegalovirus. Cytomegalovirus status was reported to be diagnosed by the classifier with high specificity and sensitivity in both the original and validation cohorts. The presence/absence analyses assumed that sequencing depth was roughly uniform across donors, and that assumption may not be true. An earlier analysis of approximately 530 of the donors showed that most TCR beta V segments appeared in productive rearrangements either about 87% or about 30% of the time, which broadly matched IMGT annotations. Correlated functional status among segregating V segments might reflect linkage disequilibrium, but an unknown experimental factor could not be ruled out. Because counts were too low, some 17 rarely observed V segments, including chromosome 9 orphons, were excluded from the earlier analysis of fewer than 650 of the donors. Because HLA typing was missing for some donors at each locus, association tests included only the typed subset. For the cohort, immune exposure information was limited to CMV serostatus. The 87-base-pair reads could not distinguish some IMGT-functional V segments, including TRBV6-2 and TRBV6-3, so those segments were excluded. A cluster of highly shared sequence variants was judged likely to be a technical artifact of the sequencing pipeline. A later genetic analysis reported fewer N-insertions in productive TCRs among donors in an Asian-associated ancestry cluster than the roughly 700-donor mean. A further reported finding was that TCR beta sequences accurately predicted the HLA-A and HLA-B alleles for most subjects in the first cohort. Strong co-occurrence of HLA alleles, especially DR and DQ, made assigning TCR associations to individual alleles difficult. A later analysis found that HLA-associated TCR beta chains were more clonally expanded and had lower generation probabilities than equally common non-associated chains. While some public TCRs were present in many individuals, most TCR sequences turned up only very rarely across donors. In a later analysis, several top co-occurrence clusters were reported to appear linked to parvovirus B19, influenza, CMV and Epstein-Barr virus. It was suggested by the authors that the approach could potentially be generalized to other disease states and immunological phenotypes. In a later genetic analysis, a missense DCLRE1C variant was associated with V-gene and J-gene trimming of TCR beta chains, and the association was replicated in an independent cohort.

The cohort was made up of roughly 670 healthy bone marrow donors. All cohort members were sampled while nominally healthy, although unrecorded immune exposures were likely present. The donor was CMV seronegative and was included in the group of 352 seronegative cohort members. Every donor gave a peripheral blood sample, and the peripheral blood mononuclear cells from that sample were used for TCR beta sequencing. The Qiagen DNeasy Blood Extraction Kit was used to extract genomic DNA from the blood cell samples. The library was generated by the immunoSEQ multiplex PCR assay. The multiplex PCR relied on a mix of 60 forward primers for TCR Vbeta segments and 13 reverse primers for TCR Jbeta segments. The CDR3 region of rearranged TCR beta genes was amplified from genomic DNA with a multiplex PCR assay. The Illumina HiSeq System was used to sequence the amplified TCR beta libraries as 87-base-pair reads. As for the authors' bioinformatics: Across the roughly 600 repertoires, a later analysis counted 60 million to 90 million unique TCR beta chains, around 11 million of which were shared by at least two donors. To remove PCR and sequencing errors, raw reads were error-corrected and collapsed into unique sequences using a nearest-neighbor algorithm that merged closely related sequences. Alignment of CDR3 sequences to IMGT reference sequences was used to assign V, D and J gene segments. For a sequence to be retained, a match of at least six nucleotides was required to both a V gene segment and a J gene segment. Rearrangements were called productive when the CDR3 lacked stop codons and stayed in frame with V and J; all others were non-productive. Following IMGT convention, CDR3 was defined as the stretch from the second conserved V-encoded cysteine to the conserved J-encoded phenylalanine. The earlier analysis of about 500 of the donors excluded sequences that lacked an unambiguous match to a single V gene segment. In an earlier analysis of some 590 of the donors, a V segment was called functional when productive rearrangements were above 56.7%, and segregating when the standard deviation between donors exceeded 5%. To diagnose cytomegalovirus status from the catalog of TCR beta chain sequences, a statistical classification framework was built. V and J gene assignment, in a later analysis, came from comparing TCR nucleotide sequences with IMGT/GENE-DB human TR gene sequences. A later analysis assigned CDR3 sequences and most-parsimonious VDJ recombination scenarios with the TCRdist pipeline. A later analysis defined each TCR beta chain by its CDR3 amino acid sequence plus V-gene family, and excluded reads lacking a unique V-gene family. In a later analysis, fewer than 650 highly shared, low-generation-probability nucleotide sequences were removed to address suspected cross-contamination and a sequencing artifact. In a later analysis, a clonal expansion index for each public chain was calculated from normalized within-repertoire ranks of inferred template counts. A later analysis computed generation probabilities with a VDJ recombination model fitted to out-of-frame rearrangements, and checked the results against IGoR. A later analysis scored TCR-TCR, TCR-HLA and TCR-CMV co-occurrence with hypergeometric tests, applying a repertoire-size bias correction to TCR pairs. To estimate false discovery rates, a later analysis permuted the HLA or CMV assignments 20 times. In a later analysis, co-occurring TCRs were grouped with DBSCAN, and TCRdist sequence similarity was added when clustering was performed within HLA-allele-positive subsets. Repertoires with fewer than 30,000 or more than 120,000 public chains, plus five repertoires with anomalous nucleotide sharing, were excluded from co-occurrence clustering. TCRdb provides this immuneACCESS table in a form limited to in-frame rearrangements. Some clones are lacking; in checked studies, under half of them reflect an unresolved V gene, and why the rest are absent is not known. V, J and clone size derive from that table, while D and trimming were established from the DNA sequence. A total of around 100,000 clones appear in this sample, over 60% of them only once. The ten largest make up 3.9% of the sample.

Trimming removed 5 bases from V and 6 bases from J; the gene matches leave 9 bases unexplained. Reading from cysteine to phenylalanine, the CDR3 counts 15 amino acids. This entry keeps only the CDR3 DNA: 45 bases, framed from base 1. CDR1 MNHNS and CDR2 SASEGT were looked up in the germline V gene. The chain employs TRBV6-1 and TRBJ2-2; 7 central bases correspond to TRBD1. The sequenced sample was PBMCs. This clonotype was sampled from a man aged 30 to 39 in good health and CMV-seronegative. The DNA reads TGTGCCAGCAGTACCCACAGGGGAGCGGCCGGGGAGCTGTTTTTT. The encoded protein is CASSTHRGAAGELFF.